Detailed here is one T cell receptor beta chain. CDR1 MGHRA and CDR2 YSYEKL come from the germline V gene. The CDR3 is 15 amino acids. V lost 0 bases, J lost 0 bases, and 9 bases lay in between. Per the original methods: Nucleated cell counts were estimated from reference gene primer amplification. The table came from immunoSEQ multiplex PCR; TCRdb's copy has only in-frame clones and leaves some out. That table furnishes V, J and clone size, whereas the DNA furnished D and trimming. Among over 85,000 clones listed, approximately 92% were seen once. This entry is derived from a study of blood T cell repertoires in COVID-19. In the study overall: The samples span acute and convalescent COVID-19 from the United States, Italy and Spain. Sources were T cells, B-cell-depleted T cells, or PBMCs; the material itself was cDNA or gDNA.

The sample was peripheral blood. The source is a man between 18 and 29 years old with acute or convalescent COVID-19. V gene TRBV4-1 combines with J gene TRBJ2-7; D is uncertain. In DNA form, the CDR3 reads TGCGCCAGCAGCCAAGATCTTCCCCTCTCCTACGAGCAGTACTTC. Translation gives CASSQDLPLSYEQYF.